Shown below are 21 T cell receptor beta chains from a single sample sequenced in a study of cytotoxic CD8 clonotypes in ibrutinib-treated CLL (dated by TCRdb to the early 2020s). The library relied on the immunoSEQ multiplex PCR assay. Not all clones reach the TCRdb copy of this immuneACCESS table, which keeps in-frame sequences only. Checked studies attribute under half of the gap to unresolved V genes and leave the rest unexplained. The table for this sample lists roughly 220,000 clones; just under 80% of them were counted only once. The top ten clonotypes cover approximately 10% of the sample. This sample's time point label indicates: 12 months on ibrutinib. This specimen consisted of PBMCs, obtained after 12 months of ibrutinib treatment. The receptors originated from a human donor with chronic lymphocytic leukemia.

Note on this clone: Other DNA sequences within the sample encode an identical CDR3. The chain is built from TRBV5-1 and TRBJ2-3, with 9 bases aligning to TRBD1. In germline, CDR1 is SGHRS, CDR2 YFSETQ. The CDR3 length is 15 residues. J gave up 2 bases and V 4 bases, and 5 bases lay outside the gene matches. The CDR3 DNA sequence: TGCGCCAGCAGCGAGGGACAGGGCCACACAGATACGCAGTATTTT. Residues: CASSEGQGHTDTQYF.

With regard to this clone: The identical CDR3 is also encoded by other nucleotide sequences in the sample. This sequence joins TRBV5-1 and TRBJ1-2; TRBD1 matches 7 bases. This CDR3 is built from 14 residues. Germline V lookup: CDR1 SGHRS, CDR2 YFSETQ. V shed 0 bases and J 6 bases; nucleotides not matched to a gene: 5. CDR3 sequence: CASSLAPGGDGYTF. The DNA for the CDR3 is TGCGCCAGCAGCTTGGCCCCAGGGGGGGATGGCTACACCTTC. Full variable domain (outside the CDR3, taken from reference TRBV5-1 and TRBJ1-2): KAGVTQTPRYLIKTRGQQVTLSCSPISGHRSVSWYQQTPGQGLQFLFEYFSETQRNKGNFPGRFSGRQFSNSRSEMNVSTLELGDSALYLCASSLAPGGDGYTFGSGTRLTVV.

Details on this clone: At one boundary the junction diverges from the germline segment, which might be a read error. CDR3 protein: CASSLAENQPQHF. CDR3 DNA: TGTGCTAGCAGCTTAGCAGAGAATCAGCCCCAGCATTTT. The gene calls are TRBV7-7 and TRBJ1-5; no clear D. CDR3 size: 13 residues. Germline loops: CDR1 SSHAT, CDR2 FNYEAQ (reference sequence).

The chain employs TRBV6-5 and TRBJ2-4, with 9 bases identical to TRBD1. Germline values: CDR1 MNHEY, CDR2 SVGAGI. The trim removed 6 bases at V and 7 bases at J, leaving 7 bases unmatched. The CDR3 extends over 14 amino acids. CDR3: CASRNDRGGNIQYF. The DNA for the CDR3 is TGTGCCAGCAGAAACGACAGGGGGGGGAACATTCAGTACTTC.

The chain combines TRBV7-9 with TRBJ1-1; no reliable D call. Trimming pared 5 bases from V and 1 base from J, leaving 11 bases between. Germline V gives CDR1 SEHNR, CDR2 FQNEAQ (reference sequence). The CDR3 sequence is 14 residues long. The CDR3 is CASSPGTQNTEAFF. The CDR3, as DNA: TGTGCCAGCAGCCCGGGAACACAGAACACTGAAGCTTTCTTT. The full variable domain, completed using reference TRBV7-9 and TRBJ1-1, is DTGVSQNPRHKITKRGQNVTFRCDPISEHNRLYWYRQTLGQGPEFLTYFQNEAQLEKSRLLSDRFSAERPKGSFSTLEIQRTEQGDSAMYLCASSPGTQNTEAFFGQGTRLTVV.

The chain combines TRBV6-5 with TRBJ2-7, with D possibly matching TRBD1 (6 bases). The CDR3 totals 13 residues. CDR1 and CDR2 (germline): MNHEY, SVGAGI. Trimming shortened V by 8 bases and J by 0 bases, and 11 bases separated the two germline ends. The CDR3 nucleotides read TGTGCCAGCCGAGGGGACAACTCCTACGAGCAGTACTTC. The encoded protein is CASRGDNSYEQYF.

The chain has TRBV11-2 and TRBJ1-2, with D hard to call. Per germline, CDR1 SGHAT and CDR2 FQNNGV. The length of the CDR3 is 15 residues. The V gene lost 2 bases and the J gene lost 2 bases, with 12 bases spanning the gap. The chain's CDR3 is CASSLIGEWNYGYTF. CDR3 nucleotide sequence: TGTGCCAGCAGCTTAATCGGGGAATGGAACTATGGCTACACCTTC.

For the CDR3, the DNA is TGTGCCAGCAGTACGGACCCTGCAGGGACCCAGTACTTC. Translating it yields CASSTDPAGTQYF. The chain recombines TRBV7-2 with TRBJ2-5; D remains unclear. This CDR3 spans 13 amino acids. The germline gives CDR1 SGHTA, CDR2 FQGNSA. The ends were cut back, 6 bases at V and 7 bases at J, with 15 bases in the middle.

The table lists this clone with a count of one. J is TRBJ1-1 and V is TRBV5-1; D remains unclear. The length of the CDR3 is 14 residues. Germline loops: CDR1 SGHRS, CDR2 YFSETQ. Trimming shortened V by 6 bases and J by 3 bases, and 15 bases separated the two germline ends. CDR3 nucleotide sequence: TGCGCCAGCAAGTTACGAACAGCTGACACTGAAGCTTTCTTT. Translating it yields CASKLRTADTEAFF.

The chain carries TRBV19 and TRBJ1-1; D remains ambiguous. The germline V and J ends were trimmed by 5 bases and 0 bases, with 16 bases remaining between them. Germline lookup yields CDR1 LNHDA and CDR2 SQIVND (reference sequence). This CDR3 region has 16 residues. The CDR3 spells CASSSLIGLVNTEAFF. As DNA, the CDR3 is TGTGCCAGTAGTTCCCTTATAGGGCTAGTGAACACTGAAGCTTTCTTT.

This rearrangement joins TRBV18 to TRBJ1-2; D unresolved. Germline CDR1 is KGHSH and CDR2 is LQKENI. The ends were cut back, 6 bases at V and 7 bases at J, with 9 bases in the middle. The CDR3 is made up of 11 amino acids. The CDR3 region is CASSRMAGYTF. The CDR3 DNA reads as TGTGCCAGCTCCCGGATGGCTGGCTACACCTTC.

This clone was seen a few times. This chain joins TRBV28 and TRBJ1-2; TRBD1 agrees at 8 bases. The ends lost 5 bases at V and 1 base at J; junction bases unmatched: 9. Germline-derived CDR1 and CDR2 are MDHEN and SYDVKM. The CDR3 length is 16 residues. This chain's CDR3 is CASSGTGKQYNYGYTF. In nucleotides, the CDR3 is TGTGCCAGCAGTGGGACAGGAAAACAATATAACTATGGCTACACCTTC.

The DNA for the CDR3 is TGCGCCAGCAGCTCATCAGGGGGGCCAGGGAGCTACGAGCAGTACTTC. This encodes CASSSSGGPGSYEQYF. This sequence joins TRBV5-1 and TRBJ2-7; weak D call: TRBD1 (7 bases). Germline V gene sequence: CDR1 SGHRS, CDR2 YFSETQ. V gave up 3 bases and J gave up 3 bases, with 19 bases separating them. This CDR3 is 16 amino acids long.

This clone was seen a single time. The chain uses TRBV7-2 and TRBJ2-4; D is undetermined. The germline gives CDR1 SGHTA, CDR2 FQGNSA. The CDR3 contains 11 residues. V lost 6 bases to trimming and J lost 11 bases, with 11 bases between them. CDR3 protein: CASREGILQYF. DNA for the CDR3: TGTGCCAGCAGAGAAGGGATCCTTCAGTACTTC.

This sequence joins TRBV5-1 and TRBJ1-4; D may be TRBD1 (5 bases). Trimming removed 0 bases from V and 7 bases from J, with 16 bases in between. CDR1 SGHRS and CDR2 YFSETQ come from the germline V gene. This CDR3 has 16 amino acids. The CDR3 DNA reads TGCGCCAGCAGCTTGGCGTGGGGGGGACGCCTTGAAAAACTGTTTTTT. Protein: CASSLAWGGRLEKLFF. Combining the CDR3 with reference TRBV5-1 and TRBJ1-4 gives the whole variable domain KAGVTQTPRYLIKTRGQQVTLSCSPISGHRSVSWYQQTPGQGLQFLFEYFSETQRNKGNFPGRFSGRQFSNSRSEMNVSTLELGDSALYLCASSLAWGGRLEKLFFGSGTQLSVL.

This clone was seen just once. The rearrangement joins TRBV4-1 to TRBJ1-2, with 7 bases aligning to TRBD1. The V segment lost 1 base and the J segment 4 bases; nucleotides outside the gene matches: 9. The CDR3 length is 16 residues. The germline CDR1 and CDR2 sequences are MGHRA and YSYEKL. DNA of the CDR3: TGCGCCAGCAGCCAAGTTTCCGGGACAGAGGCCTATGGCTACACCTTC. Its protein is CASSQVSGTEAYGYTF.

The CDR3 DNA reads TGTGCCAGTAGCCAGATTTCGGCCACTGGGGCCAACGTCCTGACTTTC. The encoded protein is CASSQISATGANVLTF. The V gene is TRBV19, the J gene TRBJ2-6; D is ambiguous. V was pared by 6 bases and J by 2 bases, with 14 bases between. This CDR3 is built from 16 residues. In germline, CDR1 is LNHDA, CDR2 SQIVND (reference sequence). The full variable domain, with the rest looked up from reference TRBV19 and TRBJ2-6, is DGGITQSPKYLFRKEGQNVTLSCEQNLNHDAMYWYRQDPGQGLRLIYYSQIVNDFQKGDIAEGYSVSREKKESFPLTVTSAQKNPTAFYLCASSQISATGANVLTFGAGSRLTVL.

In its sample, this clone was seen once. The chain uses TRBV10-3 and TRBJ2-6, with 9 bases identical to TRBD1. The CDR3 is 18 residues long. Unmatched junction bases numbered 8, after V lost 4 bases and J lost 1 base. The germline CDR1 and CDR2 sequences are ENHRY and SYGVKD. CDR3 DNA sequence: TGTGCCATCAGTGGACCGGGACAGGGTAGGTCTGGGGCCAACGTCCTGACTTTC. It yields the protein CAISGPGQGRSGANVLTF.

The genes are TRBV10-1 and TRBJ2-7; tentatively, D is TRBD2 (5 bases). The CDR3 consists of 13 residues. In germline, CDR1 is WNHNN, CDR2 SYGVQD (reference sequence). Trimming left V 6 bases short and J 12 bases short, with 21 bases between. DNA for the CDR3: TGCGCCAGCAGAATGCATAGGACGGACGAGGGGTACTTC. It is translated as CASRMHRTDEGYF.

The V and J genes are TRBV28 and TRBJ2-7; D possibly corresponds to TRBD2 (5 bases). Trimming removed 6 bases at V and 7 bases at J, with 13 bases between. This CDR3 comprises 12 residues. Germline V gene sequence: CDR1 MDHEN, CDR2 SYDVKM. CDR3 region: CASRLSAGEQYF. The CDR3 DNA is TGTGCCAGCAGACTTTCGGCGGGTGAGCAGTACTTC.

The genes are TRBV30 and TRBJ2-5; tentative D call: TRBD2 (7 bases). Trimming cost V 2 bases and J 7 bases, with 23 bases left between them. The V gene's germline CDR1 is GTSNPN and CDR2 SVGIG (reference sequence). The CDR3 sequence is 16 residues long. Written as DNA, the CDR3 is TGTGCCTGGAGTCGGACGGGGGGCCTTCTAAGTGGGACCCAGTACTTC. This codes for CAWSRTGGLLSGTQYF.